This T cell receptor beta chain emerged from a study of T cells in Graves' hyperthyroidism and ophthalmopathy. TCR beta CDR3 regions were amplified from RNA. Primed by the HTBI set, a first-round RT-PCR was run on the TCR CDR3. TCRdb itself ran the multiplex PCR reads through MiXCR, one entry per CDR3 protein. This sample has some 600,000 distinct CDR3 sequences, with around 46% found just once. Per germline, CDR1 SGHTA and CDR2 FQGNSA. This CDR3 has 14 residues. V lost 5 bases and J 2 bases, leaving 13 bases between the germline ends. This sequence originates from a woman in her late teens or twenties with Graves' hyperthyroidism. The source material was peripheral blood or thyroid tissue (not recorded which). The rearrangement links TRBV7-2 to TRBJ2-7; D unresolved. The CDR3: CASSRTHGAYEQYF. The DNA for the CDR3 is TGTGCCAGCAGCCGGACGCACGGCGCCTACGAGCAGTACTTC.